These 21 T cell receptor beta chains were all obtained from the same sample, sequenced in a study of siplizumab effects on memory and regulatory T cells. Some clones are missing from TCRdb's copy, which holds only in-frame ones; the method was immunoSEQ multiplex PCR. The repertoire holds approximately 50,000 clones, about 93% seen once, with 17% in the top ten. The sequencing input was CD8+ T cells sorted from blood. Receptors were obtained from a human donor in good health.

The V call is TRBV12-5, the J call TRBJ2-1; D gene ambiguous. The germline V and J ends were trimmed by 3 bases and 7 bases, with 10 bases remaining between them. This CDR3 comprises 13 residues. Germline CDR1 reads LGHNT; CDR2 reads FRNRAP. The CDR3 DNA reads TGTGCTAGTGGTTTTGGGGTTGGGAATGAGCAGTTCTTC. This gives the protein CASGFGVGNEQFF.

This rearrangement joins TRBV25-1 to TRBJ2-1; D is unresolved. The length of the CDR3 is 13 residues. Trimming pared 3 bases from V and 13 bases from J, leaving 16 bases between. Per germline, CDR1 MGHDK and CDR2 SYGVNS. This chain's CDR3 is CASSDPGLGGQFF. The CDR3 nucleotides read TGTGCCAGCAGTGATCCCGGTTTGGGCGGCCAGTTCTTC.

V gene TRBV7-8 combines with J gene TRBJ2-7; D is uncertain. This CDR3 has 14 amino acids. Germline V lookup: CDR1 SGHVS, CDR2 FQNEAQ. Between the trimmed V and J ends, which lost 1 base and 2 bases, there was a span of 9 bases. CDR3 sequence (DNA): TGTGCCAGCAGCTTAGAATCCCAGACCTACGAGCAGTACTTC. This translates into CASSLESQTYEQYF.

This clone was counted once. V gene TRBV11-2 combines with J gene TRBJ1-2; a weak D match, TRBD1 (6 bases). The CDR3 length is 15 residues. The V and J ends lost 3 bases and 7 bases respectively, with 18 bases between them. Germline-derived CDR1 and CDR2 are SGHAT and FQNNGV. The CDR3 protein is CASSLGRTGISGYTF. CDR3 nucleotides: TGTGCCAGCAGCTTGGGACGTACAGGGATTAGTGGCTACACCTTC.

The chain joins TRBV27 to TRBJ1-2; D unclear. Trimming left V 3 bases short and J 5 bases short, with 19 bases between. CDR1 and CDR2 (germline): MNHEY, SMNVEV (reference sequence). This CDR3 region has 16 residues. The chain's CDR3 is CASSFSRAQQSYGYTF. DNA for the CDR3: TGTGCCAGCAGTTTCTCCCGGGCCCAGCAGTCTTATGGCTACACCTTC.

The chain links TRBV6-5 to TRBJ2-1; no clear D. Germline V lookup: CDR1 MNHEY, CDR2 SVGAGI. The CDR3 covers 12 residues. V gave up 0 bases and J gave up 7 bases, with 4 bases separating them. This CDR3 reads CASSYSPNEQFF. The DNA of the CDR3 is TGTGCCAGCAGTTACTCGCCAAATGAGCAGTTCTTC.

For this clone: The junction does not match germline at one end; this may be a read error. The chain links TRBV19 to TRBJ2-1, with D perhaps assigned TRBD1 or TRBD2 (5 bases each). This CDR3 contains 17 residues. Germline CDR1 reads LNHDA; CDR2 reads SQIVND (reference sequence). The CDR3 reads CVSSIVSSGTGYNEQFF. The CDR3 bases are TGTGTCAGTAGTATTGTTTCTTCAGGGACCGGTTACAATGAGCAGTTCTTC.

V gene TRBV18 combines with J gene TRBJ2-1; TRBD2 agrees at 9 bases. J was trimmed by 3 bases and V by 9 bases; bases with no gene match: 6. The V gene's germline CDR1 is KGHSH and CDR2 LQKENI. This CDR3 spans 14 amino acids. The CDR3: CARLAGTFYNEQFF. In nucleotides, the CDR3 is TGTGCCAGGCTAGCGGGAACATTCTACAATGAGCAGTTCTTC.

The chain joins TRBV10-3 to TRBJ2-7, with 10 positions matching TRBD2. V dropped 5 bases and J dropped 4; count of bases not matched to a gene: 11. From germline, CDR1 is ENHRY and CDR2 SYGVKD. This CDR3 region has 16 residues. CDR3 nucleotides: TGTGCCATCAGTACATCTGAGCGGGAGGGCCGGTACGAGCAGTACTTC. It is translated as CAISTSEREGRYEQYF.

This chain joins TRBV28 and TRBJ2-7; D is ambiguous. The ends were cut back, 6 bases at V and 6 bases at J, with 15 bases in the middle. The germline gives CDR1 MDHEN, CDR2 SYDVKM. The CDR3 loop spans 13 amino acids. CDR3 sequence (DNA): TGTGCCAGCAGCTTAGTCAGCTCTGCCGAGCAGTACTTC. Its translation is CASSLVSSAEQYF.

The chain joins TRBV15 to TRBJ2-3; D is uncertain. Trimming removed 0 bases at V and 2 bases at J, with 6 bases between. Looked up from germline, CDR1 is LNHNV and CDR2 is YYDKDF (reference sequence). The CDR3 has 14 residues. The CDR3 here is CATSRDGSTDTQYF. CDR3 coding DNA: TGTGCCACCAGCAGAGACGGCTCCACAGATACGCAGTATTTT.

CDR3 loop: CASSPRTSGSNEQFF. DNA for the CDR3: TGTGCCAGCAGCCCCCGGACTAGCGGGAGCAATGAGCAGTTCTTC. This sequence joins TRBV9 and TRBJ2-1, with TRBD2 identical over 13 bases. This CDR3 spans 15 amino acids. V was clipped by 4 bases and J by 6 bases; unmatched bases: 4. The germline gives CDR1 SGDLS, CDR2 YYNGEE.

J is TRBJ1-1 and V is TRBV7-9; tentatively, D is TRBD1 (6 bases). There are 16 residues in the CDR3. Trimming cost V 2 bases and J 4 bases, with 17 bases left between them. The germline V gene has CDR1 SEHNR and CDR2 FQNEAQ (reference sequence). The CDR3 loop reads CASSLPPGQYSTEAFF. CDR3 in DNA: TGTGCCAGCAGCTTACCACCGGGACAATATTCCACTGAAGCTTTCTTT.

A few counts support this clone. V usage is TRBV19 and J usage is TRBJ2-5; possibly TRBD1 for D (6 bases). The V gene's germline CDR1 is LNHDA and CDR2 SQIVND (reference sequence). V dropped 4 bases and J dropped 2 bases, with 11 bases sitting between them. The length of the CDR3 is 14 residues. CDR3 nucleotide sequence: TGTGCCAGTAGTACCAGACAGGTTCAAGAGACCCAGTACTTC. This gives the protein CASSTRQVQETQYF.

This clone appeared a few times. The rearrangement links TRBV4-1 to TRBJ1-2; 7 bases agree with TRBD1. CDR3 length: 13 residues. V lost 7 bases, J lost 5 bases, and 7 bases stayed unmatched. CDR1 is MGHRA and CDR2 is YSYEKL in the germline V gene. CDR3 region: CASMGQSIYGYTF. CDR3 in DNA: TGCGCCAGCATGGGACAGAGCATATATGGCTACACCTTC.

The genes are TRBV7-8 and TRBJ2-1; TRBD2 matches at 12 bases. The V gene's germline CDR1 is SGHVS and CDR2 FQNEAQ. The CDR3 runs 16 residues. With 1 base clipped from V and 4 bases from J, the junction kept 2 bases outside the gene matches. The CDR3 DNA follows: TGTGCCAGCAGCTTAGGGCTAGCGGGAGGGTACAATGAGCAGTTCTTC. This gives the protein CASSLGLAGGYNEQFF.

The V call is TRBV2, the J call TRBJ1-4; no definite D call. The CDR3 is 15 residues long. Trimming removed 7 bases at V and 5 bases at J, with 17 bases between. Germline V gene lookup returns CDR1 SNHLY and CDR2 FYNNEI. The CDR3 nucleotides are TGTGCCAGCACGAGCTGGGAGGGCGTAAATGAAAAACTGTTTTTT. Translation gives CASTSWEGVNEKLFF. The whole variable domain, remainder taken from reference TRBV2 and TRBJ1-4, is EPEVTQTPSHQVTQMGQEVILRCVPISNHLYFYWYRQILGQKVEFLVSFYNNEISEKSEIFDDQFSVERPDGSNFTLKIRSTKLEDSAMYFCASTSWEGVNEKLFFGSGTQLSVL.

This CDR3 reads CASSLGQSEAFF. In DNA form, the CDR3 reads TGTGCCAGCAGCTTAGGGCAGAGTGAAGCTTTCTTT. V is TRBV7-9 and J is TRBJ1-1; no firm D call. Germline V lookup: CDR1 SEHNR, CDR2 FQNEAQ (reference sequence). Trimming shortened V by 1 base and J by 7 bases, and 7 bases separated the two germline ends. The length of the CDR3 is 12 residues.

This sequence joins TRBV7-9 and TRBJ2-7; perhaps TRBD2 as D (6 bases). This CDR3 comprises 15 residues. The germline gives CDR1 SEHNR, CDR2 FQNEAQ (reference sequence). V lost 4 bases and J 5 bases, leaving 18 bases between the germline ends. The CDR3 DNA sequence: TGTGCCAGCAGCTCGACCCCAGGGAGGATCGACGAGCAGTACTTC. Its translation is CASSSTPGRIDEQYF.

The chain joins TRBV28 to TRBJ1-6; 7 positions agree with TRBD1. Germline CDR1 reads MDHEN; CDR2 reads SYDVKM. The length of the CDR3 is 12 residues. Germline trimming cut 6 bases from V and 16 bases from J; bases unmatched to any gene: 9. The DNA for the CDR3 is TGTGCCAGCAGCCTCCGCCGGGACAGACTCCACTTT. Translating gives CASSLRRDRLHF.

The gene calls are TRBV21-1 and TRBJ1-5. TRBV21-1 is assigned pseudogene status. CDR3 length: 17 residues. The CDR3 protein is CASSKTPGGEYNQPQHF. In nucleotides, the CDR3 is TGTGCCAGCAGCAAAACCCCGGGGGGGGAGTACAATCAGCCCCAGCATTTT.